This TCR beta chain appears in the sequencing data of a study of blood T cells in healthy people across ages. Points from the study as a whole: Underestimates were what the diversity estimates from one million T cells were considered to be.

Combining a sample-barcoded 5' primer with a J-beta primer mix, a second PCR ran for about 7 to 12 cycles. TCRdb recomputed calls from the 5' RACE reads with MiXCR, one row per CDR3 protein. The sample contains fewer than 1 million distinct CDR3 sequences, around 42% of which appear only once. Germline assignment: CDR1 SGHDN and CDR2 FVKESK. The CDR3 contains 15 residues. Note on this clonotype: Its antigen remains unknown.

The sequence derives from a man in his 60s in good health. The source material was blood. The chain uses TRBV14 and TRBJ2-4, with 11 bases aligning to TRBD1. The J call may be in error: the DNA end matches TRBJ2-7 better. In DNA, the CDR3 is TGTGCCAGCAGCCAAGGGGACAGGGGGAACTACGAGCAGTACTTC. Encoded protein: CASSQGDRGNYEQYF.